Below are 21 T cell receptor beta chains sequenced from a single sample in a study of shared clonotypes between healthy human individuals. This table comes from immunoSEQ multiplex PCR, and its TCRdb copy is limited to in-frame clones, with some not included. The sample includes roughly 2.5 million clones, around 94% seen only once; the top ten take around 0.15%. Sequencing used naive CD4+ T cells sorted from blood. Subset described: CD45RA+ positively selected. The source of these receptors is a man aged 18 to 29 in good health.

V gene TRBV5-1 combines with J gene TRBJ1-1; TRBD1 matches at 8 bases. The CDR3 is 15 amino acids. The trim removed 6 bases at V and 1 base at J, leaving 8 bases unmatched. In germline, CDR1 is SGHRS, CDR2 YFSETQ. DNA of the CDR3: TGCGCCAGCAATGGACAGGGTAACGCGAACACTGAAGCTTTCTTT. Protein product: CASNGQGNANTEAFF. The full variable domain, its missing parts supplied by reference TRBV5-1 and TRBJ1-1, is KAGVTQTPRYLIKTRGQQVTLSCSPISGHRSVSWYQQTPGQGLQFLFEYFSETQRNKGNFPGRFSGRQFSNSRSEMNVSTLELGDSALYLCASNGQGNANTEAFFGQGTRLTVV.

The V gene is TRBV5-1, the J gene TRBJ2-7, with 7 positions matching TRBD2. Germline lookup yields CDR1 SGHRS and CDR2 YFSETQ. This CDR3 is 14 amino acids long. V gave up 0 bases and J gave up 6 bases; unmatched junction bases: 6. Here the CDR3 DNA reads TGCGCCAGCAGCTTGGAAGCGGGATCGGGCGAGCAGTACTTC. Its translation is CASSLEAGSGEQYF.

The genes are TRBV7-9 and TRBJ2-2; no clear D. V lost 7 bases and J lost 6, with 6 bases in between. This CDR3 contains 11 residues. Germline CDR1 SEHNR, CDR2 FQNEAQ (reference sequence). The CDR3 reads CASNQAGELFF. The CDR3 coding sequence is TGTGCCAGCAACCAGGCCGGGGAGCTGTTTTTT. The complete variable domain, with remaining parts taken from reference TRBV7-9 and TRBJ2-2, reads DTGVSQNPRHKITKRGQNVTFRCDPISEHNRLYWYRQTLGQGPEFLTYFQNEAQLEKSRLLSDRFSAERPKGSFSTLEIQRTEQGDSAMYLCASNQAGELFFGEGSRLTVL.

The V gene is TRBV9, the J gene TRBJ1-2, with D tentatively TRBD1 (6 bases). The V end lost 5 bases, the J end lost 2 bases, and 10 bases lay between the germline ends. The CDR3 runs to 13 residues. CDR1 and CDR2 from the germline V gene are SGDLS and YYNGEE. As DNA, the CDR3 is TGTGCCAGCAGTAGTACAGGGAACTATGGCTACACCTTC. Translated, it gives CASSSTGNYGYTF. The full variable domain, with the rest looked up from reference TRBV9 and TRBJ1-2, is DSGVTQTPKHLITATGQRVTLRCSPRSGDLSVYWYQQSLDQGLQFLIQYYNGEERAKGNILERFSAQQFPDLHSELNLSSLELGDSALYFCASSSTGNYGYTFGSGTRLTVV.

The chain links TRBV14 to TRBJ2-2, with D possibly matching TRBD1 (6 bases). The CDR3 has 18 amino acids. The germline V gene has CDR1 SGHDN and CDR2 FVKESK. The ends were cut back, 0 bases at V and 1 base at J, with 15 bases in the middle. In DNA, the CDR3 is TGTGCCAGCAGCCAAGATAAGGGGGACATTATGAACACCGGGGAGCTGTTTTTT. This gives the protein CASSQDKGDIMNTGELFF.

The chain carries TRBV7-9 and TRBJ2-5, with TRBD2 matching over 13 bases. CDR3 length equals 16 residues. V lost 5 bases to trimming and J lost 0 bases; unmatched junction nucleotides: 3. CDR1 is SEHNR, CDR2 FQNEAQ, per germline (reference sequence). The CDR3 sequence: CASSLLAGGHQETQYF. The DNA for the CDR3 is TGTGCCAGCAGCCTACTAGCGGGGGGGCACCAAGAGACCCAGTACTTC.

The V gene is TRBV6-5, the J gene TRBJ2-7; no clear D gene. CDR3 length: 15 residues. Trimming removed 6 bases at V and 2 bases at J, with 17 bases between. Germline loops: CDR1 MNHEY, CDR2 SVGAGI. DNA for the CDR3: TGTGCCAGCAGACGTGACACCATCCTGACCTACGAGCAGTACTTC. The encoded protein is CASRRDTILTYEQYF.

The DNA of the CDR3 is TGTGCCAGCAGCTTGGGTCAGGACAAAAATCAGCCCCAGCATTTT. Translating gives CASSLGQDKNQPQHF. The chain is built from TRBV5-4 and TRBJ1-5, with a possible D match to TRBD1 (5 bases). Trimming left V 0 bases short and J 4 bases short, with 11 bases between. The CDR3 is made up of 15 amino acids. Looked up from germline, CDR1 is SGHNT and CDR2 is YYREEE (reference sequence).

This chain connects TRBV7-2 to TRBJ2-3, with 13 bases that match TRBD2. Germline trimming cut 0 bases from V and 3 bases from J; bases unmatched to any gene: 6. Germline-derived CDR1 and CDR2 are SGHTA and FQGNSA. The CDR3 has 18 amino acids. The CDR3 is CASSLAWRLAGGTDTQYF. The CDR3, as DNA: TGTGCCAGCAGCTTAGCATGGCGACTAGCGGGAGGTACAGATACGCAGTATTTT.

The rearrangement joins TRBV5-1 to TRBJ2-3; 14 nucleotides line up with TRBD2. CDR1 and CDR2 from the germline V gene are SGHRS and YFSETQ. Trimming removed 3 bases from V and 10 bases from J; junction bases left unmatched: 13. CDR3 length: 17 amino acids. The CDR3 nucleotides read TGCGCCAGCAGCTCCAATCCCGGGACTAGCGGGAGTATGGCGCAGTATTTT. Protein product: CASSSNPGTSGSMAQYF.

This clone was seen once. The rearrangement uses TRBV7-9 and TRBJ1-1; TRBD1 aligns across 9 bases. The ends lost 5 bases at V and 6 bases at J; junction bases unmatched: 10. Germline-derived CDR1 and CDR2 are SEHNR and FQNEAQ (reference sequence). This CDR3 is 15 amino acids long. CDR3 amino acids: CASSPATGGLSEAFF. The CDR3 bases are TGTGCCAGCAGCCCCGCGACAGGGGGGCTCTCTGAAGCTTTCTTT.

V is TRBV7-8 and J is TRBJ1-6; 7 bases are shared with TRBD1. This CDR3 has 19 amino acids. The V segment lost 5 bases and the J segment 10 bases; nucleotides outside the gene matches: 23. Per the germline V gene, CDR1 is SGHVS and CDR2 is FQNEAQ. The CDR3 region has the DNA TGTGCCAGCAGCAATAGCGATGACAGGGATTATGTCGGTCGGTCACCCCTCCACTTT. Translated, it gives CASSNSDDRDYVGRSPLHF.

The chain couples TRBV4-2 to TRBJ2-5; 16 bases fit TRBD2. The CDR3 runs 19 residues. From germline, CDR1 is LGHNA and CDR2 YNFKEQ. Trimming cost V 6 bases and J 5 bases; bases outside gene matches: 15. The CDR3 coding sequence is TGTGCCAGCAGACTCAGTGCCGGGACTAGCGGGGGGGCAGGTGAGACCCAGTACTTC. Translated, it gives CASRLSAGTSGGAGETQYF.

The chain carries TRBV28 and TRBJ2-3; TRBD1 agrees at 11 bases. Germline CDR1 MDHEN, CDR2 SYDVKM. This CDR3 has 15 residues. J was trimmed by 6 bases and V by 6 bases; bases with no gene match: 8. CDR3 coding DNA: TGTGCCAGCAGCCTGGACAGGGGGCGCTTGGATACGCAGTATTTT. It encodes CASSLDRGRLDTQYF.

The CDR3 coding sequence is TGTGCCAGCAGCCCTACTAGCGGGGTTGATACGCAGTATTTT. Protein: CASSPTSGVDTQYF. The rearrangement joins TRBV11-2 to TRBJ2-3; TRBD2 matches 10 bases. The CDR3 has 14 residues. Germline V gene lookup returns CDR1 SGHAT and CDR2 FQNNGV. V was clipped by 5 bases and J by 6 bases; unmatched bases: 5.

The rearrangement joins TRBV5-1 to TRBJ1-1; a possible D gene is TRBD1 (6 bases). CDR1 SGHRS and CDR2 YFSETQ come from the germline V gene. The CDR3 sequence is 14 residues long. With 0 bases removed from V and 3 bases from J, the gap between germline ends came to 9 bases. The CDR3 here is CASSLGDRYTEAFF. In DNA, the CDR3 is TGCGCCAGCAGCTTGGGCGACAGGTACACTGAAGCTTTCTTT.

This clone was counted a few times. The sample carries other DNA sequences with the same CDR3. V is TRBV5-1 and J is TRBJ1-5; D may be TRBD1 (6 bases). The CDR3 has 15 residues. Per the germline V gene, CDR1 is SGHRS and CDR2 is YFSETQ. Trimming stripped 0 bases from V and 2 bases from J, with 9 bases between. The CDR3 spells CASSLVPGGNQPQHF. In DNA form, the CDR3 reads TGCGCCAGCAGCTTGGTTCCAGGGGGCAATCAGCCCCAGCATTTT.

The chain uses TRBV27 and TRBJ1-2; D might be TRBD1 (5 bases). The CDR3 has 16 residues. Per the germline V gene, CDR1 is MNHEY and CDR2 is SMNVEV (reference sequence). Trimming pared 0 bases from V and 4 bases from J, leaving 15 bases between. CDR3 sequence (DNA): TGTGCCAGCAGTTTATCGAGGCAGGGAAGTACCTATGGCTACACCTTC. Amino acids: CASSLSRQGSTYGYTF.

The gene calls are TRBV5-1 and TRBJ2-5; 10 bases fit TRBD2. This CDR3 is 16 amino acids long. Germline lookup yields CDR1 SGHRS and CDR2 YFSETQ. V shed 5 bases, J shed 4 bases, and the junction held 11 bases outside the gene matches. The CDR3 protein is CASRPGGLAGVETQYF. The CDR3 DNA reads TGCGCCAGCAGACCGGGAGGGCTAGCGGGAGTAGAGACCCAGTACTTC.

The chain carries TRBV7-9 and TRBJ2-7; 8 bases are shared with TRBD2. V lost 0 bases and J lost 6; bases outside the gene matches: 7. The CDR3 is 15 amino acids. Germline V CDR1 and CDR2: SEHNR, FQNEAQ (reference sequence). The CDR3 bases are TGTGCCAGCAGCTTAGCGCAGGGGACTAGTGGCGAGCAGTACTTC. Translating gives CASSLAQGTSGEQYF.

This chain uses TRBV18 with TRBJ1-3; 11 bases are a match to TRBD1. CDR1 and CDR2 from the germline V gene are KGHSH and LQKENI. The CDR3 loop spans 19 amino acids. V lost 3 bases, J lost 0 bases, and 10 bases stayed unmatched. The CDR3 DNA follows: TGTGCCAGCTCACCTCCGGGGACAGGGGGAGCTCACTCTGGAAACACCATATATTTT. Amino acid sequence: CASSPPGTGGAHSGNTIYF.